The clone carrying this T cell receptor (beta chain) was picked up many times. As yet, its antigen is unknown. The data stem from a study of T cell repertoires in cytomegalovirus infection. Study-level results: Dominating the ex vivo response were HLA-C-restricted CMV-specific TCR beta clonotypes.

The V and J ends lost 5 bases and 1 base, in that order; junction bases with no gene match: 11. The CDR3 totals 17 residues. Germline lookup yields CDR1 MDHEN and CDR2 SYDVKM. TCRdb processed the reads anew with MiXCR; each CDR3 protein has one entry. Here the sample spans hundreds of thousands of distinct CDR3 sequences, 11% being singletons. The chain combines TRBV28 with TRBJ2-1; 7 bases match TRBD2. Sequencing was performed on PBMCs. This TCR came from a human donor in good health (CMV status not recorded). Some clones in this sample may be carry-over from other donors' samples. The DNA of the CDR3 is TGTGCCAGCAGTCCCGCCGGCGGGAGATTGTCCTACAATGAGCAGTTCTTC. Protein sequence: CASSPAGGRLSYNEQFF.